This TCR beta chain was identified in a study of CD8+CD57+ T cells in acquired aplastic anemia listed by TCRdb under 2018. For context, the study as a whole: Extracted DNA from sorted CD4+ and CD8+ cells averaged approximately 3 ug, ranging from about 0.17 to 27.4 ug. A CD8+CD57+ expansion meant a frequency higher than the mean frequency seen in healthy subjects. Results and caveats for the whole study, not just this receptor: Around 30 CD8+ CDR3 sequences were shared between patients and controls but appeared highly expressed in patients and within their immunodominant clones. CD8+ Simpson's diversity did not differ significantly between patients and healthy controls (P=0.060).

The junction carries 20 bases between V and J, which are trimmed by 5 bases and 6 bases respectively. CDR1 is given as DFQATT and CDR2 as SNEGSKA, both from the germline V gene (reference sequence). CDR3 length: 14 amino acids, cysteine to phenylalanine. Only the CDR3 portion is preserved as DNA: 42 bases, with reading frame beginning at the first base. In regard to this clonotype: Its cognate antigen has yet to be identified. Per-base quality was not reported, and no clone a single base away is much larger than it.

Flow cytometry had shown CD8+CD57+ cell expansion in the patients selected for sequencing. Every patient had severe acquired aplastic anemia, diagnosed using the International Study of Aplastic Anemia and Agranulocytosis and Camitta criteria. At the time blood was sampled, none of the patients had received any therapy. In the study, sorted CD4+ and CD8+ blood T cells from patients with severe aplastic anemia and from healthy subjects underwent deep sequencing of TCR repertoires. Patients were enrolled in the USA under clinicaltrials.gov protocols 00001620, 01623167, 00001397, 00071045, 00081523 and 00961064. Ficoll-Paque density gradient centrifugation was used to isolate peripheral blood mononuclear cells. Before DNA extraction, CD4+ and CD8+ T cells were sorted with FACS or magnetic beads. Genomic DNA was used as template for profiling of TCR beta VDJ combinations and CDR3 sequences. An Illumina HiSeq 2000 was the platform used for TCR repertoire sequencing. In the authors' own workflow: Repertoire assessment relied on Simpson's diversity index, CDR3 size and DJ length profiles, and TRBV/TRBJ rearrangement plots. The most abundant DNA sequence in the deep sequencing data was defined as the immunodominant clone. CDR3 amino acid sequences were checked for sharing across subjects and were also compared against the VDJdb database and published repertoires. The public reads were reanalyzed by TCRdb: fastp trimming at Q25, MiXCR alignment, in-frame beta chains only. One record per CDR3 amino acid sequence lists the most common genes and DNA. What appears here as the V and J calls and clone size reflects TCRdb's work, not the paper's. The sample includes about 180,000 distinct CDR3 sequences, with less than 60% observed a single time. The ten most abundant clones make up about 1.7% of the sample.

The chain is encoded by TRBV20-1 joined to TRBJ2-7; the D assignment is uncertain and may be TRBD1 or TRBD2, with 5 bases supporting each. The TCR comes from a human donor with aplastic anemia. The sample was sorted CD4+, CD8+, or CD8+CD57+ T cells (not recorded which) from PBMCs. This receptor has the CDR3 CSAAAQGDSVEQYF. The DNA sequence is TGCAGTGCTGCCGCTCAGGGAGATTCGGTCGAGCAGTACTTC.